This TCR beta chain is drawn from a study of cytomegalovirus exposure and HLA in healthy donors. Findings and limits, study-wide: Within the 120 or so validation repertoires, first-cohort TCR clusters tended to co-occur, according to a later analysis. Whilst most TCR sequences proved rare, a subset of public TCRs occurred across many donors. Among TCR beta chains, those listed as cytomegalovirus-associated numbered around 180.

In regard to this clone: Its antigen is not identified.

Generated by immunoSEQ multiplex PCR, the TCRdb table keeps only in-frame clones and is missing some. This sample carries some 110,000 clones, 75% to 90% of them seen once, and the ten largest clones take around 4.5%. The CDR3 has 13 residues. CDR1 is SEHNR and CDR2 is FQNEAQ in the germline V gene (reference sequence). V was shortened by 11 bases and J by 4 bases, with 12 bases between the two germline ends. The genes are TRBV7-9 and TRBJ1-6; TRBD1 is a possible D gene (5 bases). The TCR comes from a man aged 18 to 30 in good health and CMV-seropositive. The specimen was PBMCs. The DNA of the CDR3 is TGTGCCCACGGAGGGGCGTATAATTCACCCCTCCACTTT. Its translation is CAHGGAYNSPLHF.